The 15 T cell receptor beta chains given below trace back to one sample, sequenced in a study of regulatory T cells in long-lasting Graves disease. iRepertoire HTBI primers and Arm-PCR of CDR3 regions built TCR beta libraries. TCRdb reprocessed the multiplex PCR reads with MiXCR, giving one entry per CDR3 protein. Of hundreds of thousands of distinct CDR3 sequences detected, approximately 16% appear once; the ten largest clones hold roughly 7.7%. Time point indicated: newly diagnosed GD, antithyroid drugs for less than 3 months. With RNA extracted from PBMCs as input, the TCR library was made. The same data also went into a second study, on T cells in Graves' hyperthyroidism and ophthalmopathy.

The input for sequencing was peripheral blood mononuclear cells (PBMCs), taken at new diagnosis, from a patient treated with antithyroid drugs. These receptors came from a woman in her thirties or forties with Graves disease.

V and J are TRBV15 and TRBJ1-6; D is unclear. The CDR3 is 14 amino acids. V gave up 4 bases and J gave up 3 bases, with 7 bases separating them. Germline V gene lookup returns CDR1 LNHNV and CDR2 YYDKDF (reference sequence). The CDR3 loop is CATSTANYNSPLHF. In DNA, the CDR3 is TGTGCCACCAGCACAGCTAACTATAATTCACCCCTCCACTTT.

The chain joins TRBV5-5 to TRBJ1-4; D possibly corresponds to TRBD1 (5 bases). The length of the CDR3 is 15 residues. V lost 9 bases to trimming and J lost 6 bases, with 21 bases between them. Looked up from germline, CDR1 is SGHKS and CDR2 is YYEKEE (reference sequence). The CDR3 sequence is CATKLRDGGDEKLFF. The DNA of the CDR3 is TGTGCCACCAAATTGAGGGACGGAGGGGATGAAAAACTGTTTTTT.

This clonotype was picked up many times. This chain uses TRBV14 with TRBJ2-3; TRBD1 agrees at 7 bases. After removal of 4 bases from V and 9 bases from J, the junction contained 10 bases not matched to a gene. CDR1 SGHDN and CDR2 FVKESK come from the germline V gene. The CDR3 runs to 14 residues. Written as DNA, the CDR3 is TGTGCCAGCAGCCCAACCGACAGGGTCCGAACGCAGTATTTT. Translated: CASSPTDRVRTQYF.

This clonotype was seen a handful of times. This rearrangement joins TRBV6-2 or TRBV6-3 to TRBJ2-1; a weak D match, TRBD2 (5 bases). The CDR3 runs 11 residues. CDR1 and CDR2 (germline): MNHEY, SVGEGT. Trimming removed 5 bases at V and 15 bases at J, with 14 bases between. DNA of the CDR3: TGTGCCAGCAGTGTCCCGGGGAGAGGGTTCTTC. Translating it yields CASSVPGRGFF.

The genes are TRBV6-5 and TRBJ1-5; possible D gene TRBD1, 6 bases. CDR3 length: 15 amino acids. The V gene's germline CDR1 is MNHEY and CDR2 SVGAGI. Trimming shortened V by 2 bases and J by 4 bases, and 12 bases separated the two germline ends. DNA of the CDR3: TGTGCCAGCAGTTACCAACAGGGTGGAAATCAGCCCCAGCATTTT. Translation gives CASSYQQGGNQPQHF.

This clonotype has at least ten counts. This rearrangement joins TRBV20-1 to TRBJ1-1; 9 bases match TRBD1. CDR3 length: 14 residues. CDR1 is DFQATT and CDR2 is SNEGSKA in the germline V gene (reference sequence). V shed 6 bases and J 5 bases; nucleotides not matched to a gene: 10. For the CDR3, the DNA is TGCAGTGCGAGATTCCCACAGGGGGCGACTGAAGCTTTCTTT. This sequence encodes CSARFPQGATEAFF.

This clonotype came up many times. This chain uses TRBV6-1 with TRBJ1-1, with 7 bases matching TRBD1. V dropped 3 bases and J dropped 4; count of bases not matched to a gene: 8. CDR1 and CDR2 (germline): MNHNS, SASEGT. The CDR3 is 15 residues long. The CDR3 region has the DNA TGTGCCAGCAGTGATTTACAGGGGCCGGGCACTGAAGCTTTCTTT. Translating it yields CASSDLQGPGTEAFF.

The table lists this clonotype with many counts. The J gene is TRBJ1-2, the V gene TRBV12-3 or TRBV12-4, with 7 positions matching TRBD1. CDR3 length: 13 amino acids. V gave up 6 bases and J gave up 8 bases; unmatched junction bases: 9. CDR3 bases: TGTGCCAGCAGCCAGGTCGACAGGGCCGGCTACACCTTC. Translation: CASSQVDRAGYTF.

At least ten counts were recorded for this clonotype. This chain connects TRBV27 to TRBJ1-2; perhaps TRBD1 as D (6 bases). Trimming cost V 5 bases and J 6 bases, with 19 bases left between them. CDR1 is MNHEY and CDR2 is SMNVEV in the germline V gene (reference sequence). The CDR3 is made up of 15 amino acids. CDR3 sequence: CASSPWDTGGDGYTF. Written as DNA, the CDR3 is TGTGCCAGCAGTCCATGGGACACCGGCGGGGATGGCTACACCTTC.

In this sample, this clonotype turned up a few times. The chain uses TRBV11-3 and TRBJ2-7, with a possible D match to TRBD1 (5 bases). From germline, CDR1 is SGHNT and CDR2 YENEEA. The CDR3 loop spans 16 amino acids. V was clipped by 5 bases and J by 0 bases, with 17 bases between them. CDR3: CASSPSRTLSSYEQYF. CDR3 DNA: TGTGCCAGCAGCCCGAGTCGGACATTGAGCTCCTACGAGCAGTACTTC. The variable domain in full, with the rest retrieved from reference TRBV11-3 and TRBJ2-7, is EAGVVQSPRYKIIEKKQPVAFWCNPISGHNTLYWYLQNLGQGPELLIRYENEEAVDDSQLPKDRFSAERLKGVDSTLKIQPAELGDSAVYLCASSPSRTLSSYEQYFGPGTRLTVT.

The rearrangement joins TRBV12-3 or TRBV12-4 to TRBJ1-2; D remains unclear. The germline V and J ends were trimmed by 5 bases and 1 base, with 14 bases remaining between them. The CDR3 runs 15 residues. The CDR3 region has the DNA TGTGCCAGCAGTCCCGGAAAAAGCTATAACTATGGCTACACCTTC. This codes for CASSPGKSYNYGYTF.

This clonotype was counted at least ten times. The V gene is TRBV10-3, the J gene TRBJ1-1; TRBD1 matches 8 bases. With V trimmed by 6 bases and J by 8 bases, 11 bases remained unmatched. The CDR3 runs to 14 residues. Germline CDR1 and CDR2: ENHRY and SYGVKD. For the CDR3, the DNA is TGTGCCATCAGATCTCCCTCCGGACAGGGAGAAGCTTTCTTT. This encodes CAIRSPSGQGEAFF.

This clonotype has at least ten counts. One end of the junction is discordant with germline, which a read error may explain. The chain is built from TRBV5-1 and TRBJ2-7; 9 bases are shared with TRBD2. The CDR3 length is 14 residues. Per germline, CDR1 SGHRS and CDR2 YFSETQ. CDR3 amino acids: CASSLGGTSSEQYF. CDR3 DNA: TGTGCCAGCAGCTTAGGGGGGACTAGCAGCGAGCAGTACTTC.

This clonotype was picked up many times. The V call is TRBV27, the J call TRBJ2-7; the D is unclear. The CDR3 length is 13 residues. V lost 3 bases, J lost 2 bases, and 8 bases lay in between. The V gene's germline CDR1 is MNHEY and CDR2 SMNVEV (reference sequence). The CDR3 sequence: CASSFGQPYEQYF. CDR3 sequence (DNA): TGTGCCAGCAGTTTTGGTCAACCCTACGAGCAGTACTTC.

This clonotype has a count of ten or more. V and J are TRBV12-3 or TRBV12-4 and TRBJ2-7; TRBD2 aligns across 7 bases. V trimming: 5 bases; J trimming: 9 bases; junction bases outside the gene matches: 10. The CDR3 totals 13 residues. In DNA form, the CDR3 reads TGTGCCAGCAGTCGACTAGCCGGCGGATGGCAGTACTTC. Amino acid sequence: CASSRLAGGWQYF.